One sample yielded the 7 T cell receptor beta chains listed below, sequenced in a study of early T cells in non-severe SARS-CoV-2 infection. TCRdb independently ran MiXCR on the 5' RACE reads; one entry per CDR3 protein. The data contain tens of thousands of distinct CDR3 sequences, about 12% of them seen just once; the ten biggest clones take up about 8%. Sequencing was done on a sample of whole blood. These TCRs come from an adult who was a healthcare worker with PCR-confirmed SARS-CoV-2 infection or an uninfected control (not recorded which).

The rearrangement uses TRBV19 and TRBJ2-2, with 8 nucleotides matching TRBD2. Germline lookup yields CDR1 LNHDA and CDR2 SQIVND (reference sequence). Trimming removed 4 bases from V and 5 bases from J; junction bases left unmatched: 6. This CDR3 is 15 amino acids long. CDR3 protein: CASSTPGLVTGELFF. Here the CDR3 DNA reads TGTGCCAGTAGTACACCGGGACTAGTAACCGGGGAGCTGTTTTTT.

This clonotype turned up a few times. The V gene is TRBV19, the J gene TRBJ2-5, with 7 bases fitting TRBD1. This CDR3 has 14 amino acids. The germline V gene has CDR1 LNHDA and CDR2 SQIVND (reference sequence). J was trimmed by 3 bases and V by 5 bases; bases with no gene match: 6. CDR3 sequence (DNA): TGTGCCAGTAGTTTTCAAGGGGGCGAAGAGACCCAGTACTTC. This encodes CASSFQGGEETQYF. Full variable domain (missing parts from reference TRBV19 and TRBJ2-5): DGGITQSPKYLFRKEGQNVTLSCEQNLNHDAMYWYRQDPGQGLRLIYYSQIVNDFQKGDIAEGYSVSREKKESFPLTVTSAQKNPTAFYLCASSFQGGEETQYFGPGTRLLVL.

The J gene is TRBJ2-7, the V gene TRBV25-1; D may be TRBD2 (6 bases). Germline V lookup: CDR1 MGHDK, CDR2 SYGVNS. Trimming left V 5 bases short and J 3 bases short, with 14 bases between. The CDR3 has 14 residues. CDR3 coding DNA: TGTGCCAGCAGTTCCCCGGGAGCTCGCTACGAGCAGTACTTC. This translates into CASSSPGARYEQYF.

This chain's CDR3 is CASSPGSRISGANVLTF. For the CDR3, the DNA is TGTGCCAGCAGCCCGGGGAGCCGGATCTCTGGGGCCAACGTCCTGACTTTC. The V call is TRBV5-4, the J call TRBJ2-6, with a tentative D call TRBD2 (5 bases). The CDR3 sequence is 17 residues long. CDR1 SGHNT and CDR2 YYREEE come from the germline V gene (reference sequence). V was cut by 4 bases and J by 0 bases, with 14 bases left in between.

The rearrangement links TRBV4-3 to TRBJ2-3; D perhaps matches TRBD2 (5 bases). Germline lookup yields CDR1 LGHNA and CDR2 YSLEER. The germline V and J ends were trimmed by 1 base and 3 bases, with 11 bases remaining between them. CDR3 length: 15 residues. Here the CDR3 reads CASSQGAERTDTQYF. CDR3 in DNA: TGCGCCAGCAGCCAAGGAGCGGAGAGGACAGATACGCAGTATTTT.

This clonotype was seen repeatedly, ten times or more. Here the CDR3 DNA reads TGTGCCAGCAGCTTAGCGCTGAAGACCGGGGAGCTGTTTTTT. This gives the protein CASSLALKTGELFF. This sequence joins TRBV7-8 and TRBJ2-2; D gene unclear. The germline V and J ends were trimmed by 0 bases and 5 bases, with 7 bases remaining between them. CDR3 length: 14 residues. CDR1 and CDR2 from the germline V gene are SGHVS and FQNEAQ.

In its sample, this clonotype was seen many times. The V call is TRBV12-3 or TRBV12-4, the J call TRBJ2-5, with TRBD2 identical over 9 bases. The CDR3 length is 15 residues. V lost 7 bases, J lost 4 bases, and 10 bases stayed unmatched. The CDR3 is CASTPSGDFRETQYF. Written as DNA, the CDR3 is TGTGCCAGCACCCCTAGCGGGGACTTTAGAGAGACCCAGTACTTC.